This T cell receptor beta chain was profiled in a study of CD8 T cells in acute hepatitis C reinfection. Germline loops: CDR1 MNHEY, CDR2 SMNVEV (reference sequence). The CDR3 contains 15 residues. V was clipped by 4 bases and J by 0 bases; unmatched bases: 0. Time point specified: naive CD8 control sorted from an acute-time-point sample. The method was immunoSEQ multiplex PCR; TCRdb's version includes in-frame clones alone and lacks a portion of them. The data hold about 40,000 clones, with 70% to 90% observed a single time. Sequencing was done on a sample of naive CD8+ T cells from PBMCs. This receptor was obtained from a woman aged 18-29 years who spontaneously cleared hepatitis C infection. This rearrangement joins TRBV27 to TRBJ2-6; 7 bases match TRBD1. CDR3 coding DNA: TGTGCCAGCAGTTGGACAGGCTCTGGGGCCAACGTCCTGACTTTC. This codes for CASSWTGSGANVLTF.